Sequencing of this T cell receptor (beta chain) was carried out in a study of T-cell memory formation after mild COVID-19 (dated by TCRdb to the early 2020s). Turning to the overall study: TCR sequence clusters from the two donors were found to be largely donor specific. T-cell clones expanding and contracting after mild COVID-19 in a couple of donors were tracked by longitudinal TCRalpha and TCRbeta repertoire sequencing. Two young, previously healthy adult volunteers, one female and one male, were included in the cohort. General study outcomes and caveats: Only two mild cases were covered by the study, and larger cohorts that include severe cases with pre-infection samples were considered necessary. Contracting CD4+ clones appeared mostly in the CM and EM memory subsets, whereas CD8+ clones were enriched in EMRA. From day 15 to 85, contracting clones showed balanced CD4/CD8 phenotypes, whereas a second wave of clones that expanded from day 15 to 37 leaned towards CD4+. Some responding clones were detected in pre-infection memory, which suggested that pre-existing cross-reactive memory T cells had joined the SARS-CoV-2 response. Whether the second-wave clones peaking on day 37 were SARS-CoV-2 specific was not confirmed.

V gives up 3 bases and J gives up 6 bases, and the segment between their germline ends measures 8 bases. The CDR3 holds 12 amino acids from the cysteine to the phenylalanine. The sequence is cut down to CDR3 DNA, 36 bases in frame from base 1. Based on the germline V gene (reference sequence), the CDR1 and CDR2 sequences are LGHDT and YNNKEL. Ficoll-Paque density gradient centrifugation was the method used to isolate PBMCs. In the case of this clonotype: Its antigen specificity is not known. No base quality information exists; no much larger clone differs at one position.

Reads for this sample came from an Illumina NovaSeq 6000. Using 5'RACE with constant-segment primers, TCRalpha and TCRbeta cDNA libraries were constructed, with sample barcodes and unique molecular identifiers added in the process. Trizol reagent was used to extract RNA from every sample. Amplification of the libraries took two PCR steps, and the second step added a second sample barcode plus Illumina TruSeq adapters. The libraries were sequenced on an Illumina NovaSeq using 2 x 150 bp paired-end reads. Per the authors' processing: With migec v1.2.7, reads were demultiplexed and then collapsed into UMI-guided consensus sequences. Using mixcr v2.1.11, UMI consensuses were aligned to TRA and TRB V and J templates and then assembled into clonotypes. Expanded or contracted clonotypes were those called significant by both edgeR and NoisET, with noise models trained on biological replicates. edgeR calls used a false discovery rate-adjusted p below 0.01 and a log2 fold-change threshold of 1. PCA with hierarchical clustering of max-normalized trajectories of the 1000 most abundant clonotypes was used as exploratory dynamics analysis. Separately sequenced CD4+ and CD8+ repertoires were used to assign the CD4 or CD8 phenotype of responding clones. TCRdb reran the public reads through fastp at Q25 and MiXCR, keeping productive beta chains. Rows with a matching CDR3 protein are joined into one entry that keeps the most common DNA and genes. The V and J calls reflect TCRdb's pipeline rather than the authors' work. Recorded for this sample are about 540,000 distinct CDR3 sequences; roughly 22% of them occurred a single time. Approximately 12% of the sample comes from the top ten.

The TCR was taken from an adult woman who had mild COVID-19 (a few samples of this study predate the infection). The sample titles of this study are shuffled in the database, so cell type and time point are left out; the donor was told from shared clones. Recombination linked TRBV3-1 to TRBJ1-1; the D gene assignment is ambiguous. Sequenced sample: PBMCs or a T cell subset sorted from them (not recorded which). The CDR3 corresponds to CASSQGRAEAFF. The DNA reads TGTGCCAGCAGCCAGGGGAGGGCTGAAGCTTTCTTT.